Shown below are 30 T cell receptor beta chains from a single sample sequenced in a study of siplizumab effects on memory and regulatory T cells. The protocol was immunoSEQ multiplex PCR, while the TCRdb copy is restricted to in-frame clones and leaves out a portion. The sample contains 70,000 to 95,000 clones, over 85% of which appear only once. Sequenced sample: CD8+ T cells sorted from blood. These receptors came from a human donor in good health.

The chain combines TRBV7-9 with TRBJ1-2, with D perhaps matching TRBD1 (6 bases). Trimming took off 5 bases at V and 5 bases at J, with 15 bases between the two ends. The CDR3 loop spans 14 amino acids. CDR1 and CDR2 from the germline V gene are SEHNR and FQNEAQ (reference sequence). CDR3 coding DNA: TGTGCCAGCAGCCCTACAGGGCTCGGTTATGGCTACACCTTC. Its protein product is CASSPTGLGYGYTF.

The genes are TRBV7-2 and TRBJ1-1; D remains unclear. CDR1 is SGHTA, CDR2 FQGNSA, per germline. The CDR3 loop spans 15 amino acids. V lost 0 bases, J lost 1 base, and 9 bases lay in between. The DNA of the CDR3 is TGTGCCAGCAGCTTAGCGCGGGTAGCGAACACTGAAGCTTTCTTT. Protein: CASSLARVANTEAFF.

The J gene is TRBJ2-7, the V gene TRBV7-9; TRBD1 aligns across 7 bases. The length of the CDR3 is 17 residues. CDR1 and CDR2 (germline): SEHNR, FQNEAQ (reference sequence). J lost 2 bases, V lost 4 bases, and 14 bases had no gene match. CDR3 sequence (DNA): TGTGCCAGCAGCTCACGGTTATACTCCGGGACAGCCTACGAGCAGTACTTC. This translates into CASSSRLYSGTAYEQYF.

This clone was observed a handful of times. Here the CDR3 DNA reads TGTGCCAGCAAGGGGGCTGGGAAACTGTTTTTT. Encoded protein: CASKGAGKLFF. The chain combines TRBV6-5 with TRBJ1-4; 7 nucleotides line up with TRBD1. V dropped 7 bases and J dropped 11; count of bases not matched to a gene: 4. The germline CDR1 and CDR2 sequences are MNHEY and SVGAGI. CDR3 size: 11 residues.

This clone was detected once. The chain carries TRBV10-3 and TRBJ2-7; perhaps TRBD1 as D (5 bases). The V end lost 3 bases, the J end lost 4 bases, and 13 bases lay between the germline ends. The CDR3 has 14 amino acids. Germline assignment: CDR1 ENHRY and CDR2 SYGVKD. CDR3 sequence reads: CAISESETVYEQYF. CDR3 DNA sequence: TGTGCCATCAGTGAATCCGAGACAGTGTACGAGCAGTACTTC.

The J gene is TRBJ2-1, the V gene TRBV19; 10 nucleotides match TRBD2. Germline CDR1 reads LNHDA; CDR2 reads SQIVND (reference sequence). The CDR3 extends over 13 amino acids. The V and J ends lost 5 bases and 8 bases, in that order; junction bases with no gene match: 3. DNA of the CDR3: TGTGCCAGTAGTGTCGGGACTAGCGATGAGCAGTTCTTC. Protein sequence: CASSVGTSDEQFF.

The V and J genes are TRBV29-1 and TRBJ2-7; no reliable D call. Trimming cost V 5 bases and J 0 bases, with 8 bases left between them. This CDR3 comprises 12 residues. Germline lookup yields CDR1 SQVTM and CDR2 ANQGSEA. The CDR3 bases are TGCAGCGTTTCTTTGGGCTCCTACGAGCAGTACTTC. This gives the protein CSVSLGSYEQYF.

The chain is built from TRBV6-5 and TRBJ2-3; D is perhaps TRBD1 (6 bases). Germline CDR1 reads MNHEY; CDR2 reads SVGAGI. The CDR3 length is 14 residues. Trimming took off 6 bases at V and 6 bases at J, with 16 bases between the two ends. The DNA for the CDR3 is TGTGCCAGCAGCTGGACAGTTAGGAAGGATACGCAGTATTTT. Translating gives CASSWTVRKDTQYF.

The chain employs TRBV7-3 and TRBJ2-7; a possible D gene is TRBD2 (6 bases). Germline lookup yields CDR1 SGHTA and CDR2 FQGTGA. With 5 bases removed from V and 5 bases from J, the gap between germline ends came to 10 bases. The CDR3 runs 12 residues. As DNA, the CDR3 is TGTGCCAGCAGCCCCACGGGGGACGAGCAGTACTTC. Translated: CASSPTGDEQYF.

This clone was seen only a few times. The sample has other DNA sequences that encode this CDR3 too. The chain has TRBV5-6 and TRBJ2-7, with 10 bases identical to TRBD1. The CDR3 is 14 amino acids. The junction had 4 bases not matched to a gene; V was cut back by 4 bases and J by 3 bases. CDR1 and CDR2 from the germline V gene are SGHDT and YYEEEE. CDR3 amino acids: CASSPGQGDYEQYF. The CDR3 coding sequence is TGTGCCAGCAGCCCCGGACAGGGGGACTACGAGCAGTACTTC.

The chain is built from TRBV29-1 and TRBJ2-7, with TRBD1 matching 8 bases. Germline assignment: CDR1 SQVTM and CDR2 ANQGSEA. This CDR3 comprises 12 residues. V lost 7 bases, J lost 4 bases, and 6 bases stayed unmatched. The CDR3 coding sequence is TGCAGCGCCCGGACAGGGCCGTACGAGCAGTACTTC. Amino acids: CSARTGPYEQYF.

The chain employs TRBV7-2 and TRBJ2-7; D is uncertain. This CDR3 comprises 15 residues. Looked up from germline, CDR1 is SGHTA and CDR2 is FQGNSA. The ends were cut back, 2 bases at V and 2 bases at J, with 13 bases in the middle. This chain's CDR3 is CASSLSAETTYEQYF. The CDR3 DNA reads as TGTGCCAGCAGCTTATCGGCGGAAACCACCTACGAGCAGTACTTC.

V gene TRBV6-5 combines with J gene TRBJ2-3; tentatively, D is TRBD1 or TRBD2 (6 bases each). The CDR3 totals 15 residues. The germline V gene encodes CDR1 MNHEY and CDR2 SVGAGI. V gave up 2 bases and J gave up 3 bases, with 12 bases separating them. CDR3 sequence (DNA): TGTGCCAGCAGTTACGAGGGGGGCGAAACAGATACGCAGTATTTT. It translates to CASSYEGGETDTQYF.

This chain connects TRBV6-5 to TRBJ2-1; 7 bases fit TRBD2. The V and J ends lost 0 bases and 6 bases, in that order; junction bases with no gene match: 5. From germline, CDR1 is MNHEY and CDR2 SVGAGI. The CDR3 has 15 residues. CDR3 coding DNA: TGTGCCAGCAGTTACTCGACGTCTAGCGGCAATGAGCAGTTCTTC. This translates into CASSYSTSSGNEQFF.

V usage is TRBV4-2 and J usage is TRBJ1-3, with D tentatively TRBD1 (5 bases). Germline values: CDR1 LGHNA, CDR2 YNFKEQ. The CDR3 runs 18 residues. Trimming took 4 bases from V and 0 from J, leaving 19 bases between them. The CDR3 nucleotides are TGTGCCAGCAGCCGAAACACCCGGGACGTTTACTCTGGAAACACCATATATTTT. Its translation: CASSRNTRDVYSGNTIYF.

This sequence joins TRBV27 and TRBJ1-2; D not certain. Trimming cost V 0 bases and J 3 bases, with 11 bases left between them. Germline lookup yields CDR1 MNHEY and CDR2 SMNVEV (reference sequence). The CDR3 is 15 amino acids. In DNA, the CDR3 is TGTGCCAGCAGTTTATCGGCCGGGTACGACTATGGCTACACCTTC. Translated, it gives CASSLSAGYDYGYTF.

V gene TRBV15 combines with J gene TRBJ2-7, with D possibly matching TRBD1 (6 bases). V was shortened by 8 bases and J by 8 bases, with 19 bases between the two germline ends. The germline V gene encodes CDR1 LNHNV and CDR2 YYDKDF (reference sequence). The CDR3 extends over 13 amino acids. CDR3 sequence reads: CATGAWDTLQQYF. The CDR3 coding sequence is TGTGCCACCGGAGCATGGGACACTTTACAGCAGTACTTC.

The rearrangement joins TRBV4-1 to TRBJ1-4, with D unresolved. The V gene's germline CDR1 is MGHRA and CDR2 YSYEKL. The CDR3 is 15 amino acids. V was pared by 0 bases and J by 2 bases, with 7 bases between. In nucleotides, the CDR3 is TGCGCCAGCAGCCAAGATGAGAGGACTAATGAAAAACTGTTTTTT. Translation gives CASSQDERTNEKLFF.

This sequence joins TRBV7-9 and TRBJ2-5; D is possibly TRBD2 (6 bases). Germline V gene data show CDR1 as SEHNR and CDR2 as FQNEAQ (reference sequence). V was pared by 0 bases and J by 4 bases, with 15 bases between. The CDR3 is made up of 16 amino acids. The CDR3 sequence: CASSLAPSGLGETQYF. CDR3 coding DNA: TGTGCCAGCAGCTTAGCGCCCAGCGGGCTGGGAGAGACCCAGTACTTC.

This clone was seen just once. V gene TRBV13 combines with J gene TRBJ2-7, with D possibly being TRBD1 (6 bases). V was trimmed by 4 bases and J by 4 bases, leaving 11 bases between them. Per the germline V gene, CDR1 is PRHDT and CDR2 is FYEKMQ (reference sequence). The CDR3 has 13 amino acids. The CDR3 protein is CASSSKTGYEQYF. For the CDR3, the DNA is TGTGCCAGCAGCTCAAAGACAGGATACGAGCAGTACTTC.

This rearrangement joins TRBV7-9 to TRBJ2-7; TRBD1 agrees at 7 bases. Per the germline V gene, CDR1 is SEHNR and CDR2 is FQNEAQ (reference sequence). The V and J ends lost 4 bases and 2 bases, in that order; junction bases with no gene match: 5. This CDR3 is built from 14 residues. The chain's CDR3 is CASSSSGTAYEQYF. For the CDR3, the DNA is TGTGCCAGCAGCTCCTCCGGGACAGCCTACGAGCAGTACTTC.

This rearrangement joins TRBV21-1 to TRBJ2-7; TRBD2 was called by the table and not checked on the DNA. TRBV21-1 is termed a pseudogene. CDR3 length equals 18 residues. The CDR3 here is CASIPKGTSGSTSYEQYF. CDR3 coding DNA: TGTGCCAGCATCCCAAAGGGGACTAGCGGGAGTACTAGTTACGAGCAGTACTTC.

The V call is TRBV7-9, the J call TRBJ2-5; 13 bases align to TRBD2. The CDR3 is made up of 18 amino acids. J gave up 0 bases and V 6 bases, and 10 bases lay outside the gene matches. Germline lookup yields CDR1 SEHNR and CDR2 FQNEAQ (reference sequence). This chain's CDR3 is CASRRNGLAGAYQETQYF. CDR3 bases: TGTGCCAGCAGACGAAACGGACTAGCGGGAGCATACCAAGAGACCCAGTACTTC.

The rearrangement links TRBV4-2 to TRBJ2-7, with 8 bases that match TRBD2. The CDR3 is made up of 14 amino acids. Looked up from germline, CDR1 is LGHNA and CDR2 is YNFKEQ. After removal of 0 bases from V and 10 bases from J, the junction contained 8 bases not matched to a gene. The CDR3 DNA is TGTGCCAGCAGCCAAGATCTAACTAGCGGACAACAGTACTTC. Protein sequence: CASSQDLTSGQQYF.

The rearrangement links TRBV4-2 to TRBJ2-3; 10 positions match TRBD1. The CDR3 loop spans 15 amino acids. Per germline, CDR1 LGHNA and CDR2 YNFKEQ. The junction had 2 bases not matched to a gene; V was cut back by 4 bases and J by 1 base. CDR3 amino acids: CASSPGTGGTDTQYF. The CDR3 DNA is TGTGCCAGCAGCCCAGGGACAGGGGGCACAGATACGCAGTATTTT.

This chain links TRBV7-8 with TRBJ1-2; the match to TRBD1 covers 11 bases. The V and J ends lost 5 bases and 6 bases, in that order; junction bases with no gene match: 8. CDR3 size: 15 residues. From germline, CDR1 is SGHVS and CDR2 FQNEAQ. Here the CDR3 DNA reads TGTGCCAGCAGCGAATGGACAGGGGGCGAGGATGGCTACACCTTC. Its protein product is CASSEWTGGEDGYTF.

This chain uses TRBV4-1 with TRBJ1-2, with D possibly being TRBD1 (5 bases). Germline CDR1 MGHRA, CDR2 YSYEKL. The CDR3 consists of 16 residues. Trimming cost V 1 base and J 7 bases, with 19 bases left between them. CDR3 residues: CASSQGYAGLGSGYTF. The DNA for the CDR3 is TGCGCCAGCAGCCAAGGTTATGCAGGGTTGGGCTCTGGCTACACCTTC.

The chain carries TRBV6-4 and TRBJ1-1; no clear D gene. The CDR3 length is 14 residues. Between the trimmed V and J ends, which lost 3 bases and 1 base, there was a span of 9 bases. Per the germline V gene, CDR1 is MRHNA and CDR2 is SNTAGT. Here the CDR3 reads CASSETPGNTEAFF. In nucleotides, the CDR3 is TGTGCCAGCAGTGAGACCCCAGGGAACACTGAAGCTTTCTTT.

The gene calls are TRBV2 and TRBJ2-4, with D maybe TRBD1 (6 bases). Germline-derived CDR1 and CDR2 are SNHLY and FYNNEI. The V and J ends lost 10 bases and 3 bases respectively, with 19 bases between them. This CDR3 is 15 amino acids long. Here the CDR3 DNA reads TGTGCCATCACACCCAGGGGAATCGACAAAAACATTCAGTACTTC. It yields the protein CAITPRGIDKNIQYF. Based on the CDR3 plus reference TRBV2 and TRBJ2-4, the full variable domain is EPEVTQTPSHQVTQMGQEVILRCVPISNHLYFYWYRQILGQKVEFLVSFYNNEISEKSEIFDDQFSVERPDGSNFTLKIRSTKLEDSAMYFCAITPRGIDKNIQYFGAGTRLSVL.

The chain carries TRBV7-2 and TRBJ1-1; tentatively, D is TRBD1 (5 bases). CDR3 length equals 14 residues. Germline CDR1 SGHTA, CDR2 FQGNSA. Trimming took 3 bases from V and 6 from J, leaving 14 bases between them. The CDR3 is CASSLGGPGPEAFF. DNA for the CDR3: TGTGCCAGCAGCTTGGGGGGTCCAGGCCCTGAAGCTTTCTTT.